What follows are 6 T cell receptor beta chains derived from one specimen sequenced in a study of T cell responses to AZD1222 COVID-19 vaccine. Produced via immunoSEQ multiplex PCR; TCRdb's table is partial and in-frame only. Of tens of thousands of clones in the sample, around 87% were seen once. This specimen was peripheral blood, taken 28 days after the second AZD1222 dose. These receptors came from an adult who received the AZD1222 COVID-19 vaccine.

The chain has TRBV28 and TRBJ2-7; TRBD1 aligns across 8 bases. With V trimmed by 2 bases and J by 7 bases, 1 base remained unmatched. Per the germline V gene, CDR1 is MDHEN and CDR2 is SYDVKM. The CDR3 has 12 amino acids. The CDR3 protein is CASSLRTGEQYF. The CDR3 region has the DNA TGTGCCAGCAGTTTAAGGACAGGGGAGCAGTACTTC.

The V and J genes are TRBV18 and TRBJ1-1; weak D call: TRBD1 (6 bases). The CDR3 sequence is 15 residues long. Germline loops: CDR1 KGHSH, CDR2 LQKENI. V was trimmed by 1 base and J by 1 base, leaving 10 bases between them. The CDR3 DNA reads as TGTGCCAGCTCACCACAGGGACACCAGAACACTGAAGCTTTCTTT. Encoded protein: CASSPQGHQNTEAFF. Based on the CDR3 plus reference TRBV18 and TRBJ1-1, the full variable domain is NAGVMQNPRHLVRRRGQEARLRCSPMKGHSHVYWYRQLPEEGLKFMVYLQKENIIDESGMPKERFSAEFPKEGPSILRIQQVVRGDSAAYFCASSPQGHQNTEAFFGQGTRLTVV.

V is TRBV6-2 or TRBV6-3 and J is TRBJ2-5, with D hard to call. CDR3 length: 15 residues. CDR1 and CDR2 (germline): MNHEY, SVGEGT. Trimming stripped 0 bases from V and 0 bases from J, with 8 bases between. CDR3 nucleotides: TGTGCCAGCAGTTACTCGATACAGTACCAAGAGACCCAGTACTTC. Translation: CASSYSIQYQETQYF.

The V and J genes are TRBV19 and TRBJ2-1; D is ambiguous. The V end lost 3 bases, the J end lost 12 bases, and 27 bases lay between the germline ends. This CDR3 comprises 17 residues. CDR1 is LNHDA, CDR2 SQIVND, per germline (reference sequence). The CDR3 loop reads CASSIPGSPLFYYGQFF. The CDR3 DNA reads TGTGCCAGTAGTATTCCCGGATCCCCGTTATTTTATTATGGGCAGTTCTTC.

Here the CDR3 reads CAWRGRGEKLFF. Written as DNA, the CDR3 is TGTGCTTGGAGGGGCAGGGGTGAAAAACTGTTTTTT. The chain has TRBV12-5 and TRBJ1-4; D is possibly TRBD1 (6 bases). The CDR3 runs 12 residues. Germline V CDR1 and CDR2: LGHNT, FRNRAP. Trimming shortened V by 11 bases and J by 7 bases, and 14 bases separated the two germline ends.

The CDR3 coding sequence is TGTGCCAGCAGCTCTCCCGGGAGCACAGATACGCAGTATTTT. This sequence encodes CASSSPGSTDTQYF. The chain combines TRBV5-4 with TRBJ2-3, with unresolved D. CDR3 length: 14 amino acids. Germline lookup yields CDR1 SGHNT and CDR2 YYREEE (reference sequence). V dropped 3 bases and J dropped 0 bases, with 8 bases sitting between them.